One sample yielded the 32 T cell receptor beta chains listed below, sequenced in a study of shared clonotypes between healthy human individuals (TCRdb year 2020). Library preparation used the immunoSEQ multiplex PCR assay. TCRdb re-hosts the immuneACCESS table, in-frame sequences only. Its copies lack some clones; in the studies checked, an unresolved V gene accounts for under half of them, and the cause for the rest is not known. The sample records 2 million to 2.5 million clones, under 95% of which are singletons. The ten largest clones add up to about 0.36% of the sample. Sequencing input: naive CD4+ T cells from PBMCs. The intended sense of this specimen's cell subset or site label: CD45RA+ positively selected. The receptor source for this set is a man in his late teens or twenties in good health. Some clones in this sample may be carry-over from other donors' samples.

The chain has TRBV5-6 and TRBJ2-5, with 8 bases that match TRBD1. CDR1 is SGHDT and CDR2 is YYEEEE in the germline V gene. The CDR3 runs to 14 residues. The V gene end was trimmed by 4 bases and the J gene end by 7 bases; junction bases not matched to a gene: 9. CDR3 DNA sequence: TGTGCCAGCAGCGGCGGACAGGGCTGGGGGACCCAGTACTTC. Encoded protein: CASSGGQGWGTQYF.

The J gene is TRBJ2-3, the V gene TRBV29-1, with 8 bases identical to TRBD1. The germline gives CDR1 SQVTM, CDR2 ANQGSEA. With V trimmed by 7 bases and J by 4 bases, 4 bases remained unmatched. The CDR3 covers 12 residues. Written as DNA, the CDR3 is TGCAGCGGTTTACAGGGGGCAGATACGCAGTATTTT. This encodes CSGLQGADTQYF.

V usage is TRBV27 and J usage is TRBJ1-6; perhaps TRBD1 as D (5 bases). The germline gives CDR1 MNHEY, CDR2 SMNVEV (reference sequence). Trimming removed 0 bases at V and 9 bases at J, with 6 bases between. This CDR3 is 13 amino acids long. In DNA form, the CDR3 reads TGTGCCAGCAGTTTATCTGGGGGTTCACCCCTCCACTTT. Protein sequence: CASSLSGGSPLHF.

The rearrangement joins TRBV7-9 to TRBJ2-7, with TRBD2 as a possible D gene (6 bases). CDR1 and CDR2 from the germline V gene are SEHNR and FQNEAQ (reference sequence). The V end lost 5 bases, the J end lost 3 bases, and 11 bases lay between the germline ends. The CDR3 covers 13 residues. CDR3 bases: TGTGCCAGCAGCGCACCGGAGGGCTACGAGCAGTACTTC. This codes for CASSAPEGYEQYF.

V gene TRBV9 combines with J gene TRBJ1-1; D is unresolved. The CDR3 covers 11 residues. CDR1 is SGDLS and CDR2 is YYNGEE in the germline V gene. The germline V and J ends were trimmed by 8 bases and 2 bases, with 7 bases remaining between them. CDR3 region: CASGGNTEAFF. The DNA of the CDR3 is TGTGCCAGTGGAGGAAACACTGAAGCTTTCTTT.

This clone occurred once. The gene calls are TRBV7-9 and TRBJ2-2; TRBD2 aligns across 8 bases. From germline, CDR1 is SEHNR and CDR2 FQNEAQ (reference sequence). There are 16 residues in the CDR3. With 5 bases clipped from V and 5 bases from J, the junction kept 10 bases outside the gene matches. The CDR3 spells CASSERSGTETGELFF. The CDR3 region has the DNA TGTGCCAGCAGCGAACGTAGCGGGACTGAAACCGGGGAGCTGTTTTTT. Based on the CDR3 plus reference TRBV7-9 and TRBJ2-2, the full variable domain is DTGVSQNPRHKITKRGQNVTFRCDPISEHNRLYWYRQTLGQGPEFLTYFQNEAQLEKSRLLSDRFSAERPKGSFSTLEIQRTEQGDSAMYLCASSERSGTETGELFFGEGSRLTVL.

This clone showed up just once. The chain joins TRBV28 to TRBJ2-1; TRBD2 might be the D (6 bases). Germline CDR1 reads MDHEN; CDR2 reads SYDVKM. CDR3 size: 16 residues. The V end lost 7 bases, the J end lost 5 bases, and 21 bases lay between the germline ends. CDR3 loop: CASMGGKPKANNEQFF. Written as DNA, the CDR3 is TGTGCCAGCATGGGGGGAAAGCCCAAAGCCAACAATGAGCAGTTCTTC.

DNA of the CDR3: TGTGCCAGCAGCTCTGGACAAATCGGGACCCAGTACTTC. As protein: CASSSGQIGTQYF. The genes are TRBV7-9 and TRBJ2-5; maybe TRBD1 (5 bases). The V end was cut by 4 bases, the J end by 7 bases, with 13 bases between. CDR3 length: 13 amino acids. Germline CDR1 is SEHNR and CDR2 is FQNEAQ (reference sequence).

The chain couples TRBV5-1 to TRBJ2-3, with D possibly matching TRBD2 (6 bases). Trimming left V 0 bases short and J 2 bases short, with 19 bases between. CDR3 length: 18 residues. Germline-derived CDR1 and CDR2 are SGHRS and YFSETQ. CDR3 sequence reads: CASSLAGRGRRFTDTQYF. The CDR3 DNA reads TGCGCCAGCAGCTTGGCCGGGAGAGGAAGAAGATTCACAGATACGCAGTATTTT. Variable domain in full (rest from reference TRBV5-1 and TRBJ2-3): KAGVTQTPRYLIKTRGQQVTLSCSPISGHRSVSWYQQTPGQGLQFLFEYFSETQRNKGNFPGRFSGRQFSNSRSEMNVSTLELGDSALYLCASSLAGRGRRFTDTQYFGPGTRLTVL.

The CDR3 region has the DNA TGTGCCAGCAGCTTAAGAGCGGGTGGCGAGCAGTTCTTC. Translating it yields CASSLRAGGEQFF. This chain uses TRBV7-7 with TRBJ2-1; tentatively, D is TRBD2 (6 bases). The CDR3 runs to 13 residues. The V gene lost 2 bases and the J gene lost 10 bases, with 12 bases spanning the gap. Germline CDR1 is SSHAT and CDR2 is FNYEAQ (reference sequence).

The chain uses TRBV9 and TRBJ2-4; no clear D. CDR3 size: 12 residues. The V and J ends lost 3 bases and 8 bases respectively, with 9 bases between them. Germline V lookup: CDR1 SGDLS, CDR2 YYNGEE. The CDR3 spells CASSGSTDIQYF. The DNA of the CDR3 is TGTGCCAGCAGCGGCAGTACGGACATTCAGTACTTC.

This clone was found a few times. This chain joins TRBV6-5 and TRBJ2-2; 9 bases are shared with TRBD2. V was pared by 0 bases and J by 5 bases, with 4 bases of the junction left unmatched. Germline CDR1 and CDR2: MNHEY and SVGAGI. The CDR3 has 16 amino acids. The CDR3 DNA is TGTGCCAGCAGTTACTCTTTCCTAGCGGGGACCGGGGAGCTGTTTTTT. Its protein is CASSYSFLAGTGELFF.

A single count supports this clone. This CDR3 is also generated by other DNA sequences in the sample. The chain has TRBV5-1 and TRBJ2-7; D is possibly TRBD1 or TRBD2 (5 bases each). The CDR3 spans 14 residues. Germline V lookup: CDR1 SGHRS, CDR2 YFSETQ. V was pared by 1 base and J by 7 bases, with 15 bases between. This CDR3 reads CASSLTSGSGEQYF. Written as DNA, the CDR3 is TGCGCCAGCAGCTTGACCAGCGGCTCAGGGGAGCAGTACTTC.

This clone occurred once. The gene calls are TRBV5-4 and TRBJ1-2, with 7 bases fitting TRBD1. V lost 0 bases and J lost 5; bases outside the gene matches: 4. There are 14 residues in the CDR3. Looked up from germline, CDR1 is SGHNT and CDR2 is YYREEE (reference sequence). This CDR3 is CASSLARGRYGYTF. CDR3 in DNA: TGTGCCAGCAGCTTGGCCAGGGGGAGATATGGCTACACCTTC. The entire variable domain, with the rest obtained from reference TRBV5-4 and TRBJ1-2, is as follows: ETGVTQSPTHLIKTRGQQVTLRCSSQSGHNTVSWYQQALGQGPQFIFQYYREEENGRGNFPPRFSGLQFPNYSSELNVNALELDDSALYLCASSLARGRYGYTFGSGTRLTVV.

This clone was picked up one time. The CDR3 nucleotides are TGCAGCGTCCAACCAGCGGGCGTGTCAGATACGCAGTATTTT. Residues: CSVQPAGVSDTQYF. J is TRBJ2-3 and V is TRBV29-1; D perhaps matches TRBD2 (6 bases). Trimming took off 6 bases at V and 4 bases at J, with 17 bases between the two ends. The CDR3 covers 14 residues. Germline V gives CDR1 SQVTM, CDR2 ANQGSEA.

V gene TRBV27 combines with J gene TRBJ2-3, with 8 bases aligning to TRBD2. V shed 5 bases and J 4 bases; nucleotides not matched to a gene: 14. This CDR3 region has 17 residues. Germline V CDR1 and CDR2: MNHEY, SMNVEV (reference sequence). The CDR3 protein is CASSHRGAGGGADTQYF. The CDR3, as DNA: TGTGCCAGCAGTCACCGAGGGGCGGGAGGTGGCGCAGATACGCAGTATTTT.

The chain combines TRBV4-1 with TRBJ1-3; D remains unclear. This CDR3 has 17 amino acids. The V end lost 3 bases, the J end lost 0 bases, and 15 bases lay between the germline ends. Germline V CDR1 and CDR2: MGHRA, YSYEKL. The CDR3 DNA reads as TGCGCCAGCAGCCAGACGGCATCAACCCCCTCTGGAAACACCATATATTTT. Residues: CASSQTASTPSGNTIYF.

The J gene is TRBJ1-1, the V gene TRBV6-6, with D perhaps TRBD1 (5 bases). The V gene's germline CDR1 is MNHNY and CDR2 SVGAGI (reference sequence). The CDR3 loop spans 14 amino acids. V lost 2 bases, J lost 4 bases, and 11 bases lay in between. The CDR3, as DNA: TGTGCCAGCAGTTACCGGGGGTACGGCACTGAAGCTTTCTTT. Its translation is CASSYRGYGTEAFF.

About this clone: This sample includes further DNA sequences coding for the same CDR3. The DNA for the CDR3 is TGTGCCAGTAGTATAGGCGGGAGTTTCTCCTACAATGAGCAGTTCTTC. It codes for CASSIGGSFSYNEQFF. The chain recombines TRBV19 with TRBJ2-1; 7 bases agree with TRBD2. The CDR3 totals 16 residues. Germline V gives CDR1 LNHDA, CDR2 SQIVND (reference sequence). J lost 0 bases, V lost 1 base, and 3 bases had no gene match.

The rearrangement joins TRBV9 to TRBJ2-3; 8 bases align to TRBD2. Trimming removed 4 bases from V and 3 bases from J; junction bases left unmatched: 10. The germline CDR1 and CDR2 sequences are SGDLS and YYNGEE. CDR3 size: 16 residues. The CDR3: CASSPSGGRRTDTQYF. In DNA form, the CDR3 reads TGTGCCAGCAGCCCCAGTGGCGGGAGGAGGACAGATACGCAGTATTTT.

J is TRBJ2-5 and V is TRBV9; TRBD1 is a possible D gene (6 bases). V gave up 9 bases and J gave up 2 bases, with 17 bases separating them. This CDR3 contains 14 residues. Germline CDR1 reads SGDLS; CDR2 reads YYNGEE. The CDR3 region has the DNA TGTGCCATCCTTCAGGGGCCTTCACAAGAGACCCAGTACTTC. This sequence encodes CAILQGPSQETQYF.

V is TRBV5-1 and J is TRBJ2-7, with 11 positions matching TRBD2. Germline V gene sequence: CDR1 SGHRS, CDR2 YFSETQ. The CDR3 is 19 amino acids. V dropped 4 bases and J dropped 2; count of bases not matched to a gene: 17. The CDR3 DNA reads TGCGCCAGCAGCCGAGCCGGGACTAGCGGTCTGCAGTGGGCCTACGAGCAGTACTTC. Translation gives CASSRAGTSGLQWAYEQYF.

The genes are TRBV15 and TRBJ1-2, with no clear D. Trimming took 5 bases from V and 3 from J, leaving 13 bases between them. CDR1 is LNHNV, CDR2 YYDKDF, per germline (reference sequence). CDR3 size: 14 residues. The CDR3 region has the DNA TGTGCCACCAGCCCCTCGGGGAGGCACTATGGCTACACCTTC. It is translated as CATSPSGRHYGYTF.

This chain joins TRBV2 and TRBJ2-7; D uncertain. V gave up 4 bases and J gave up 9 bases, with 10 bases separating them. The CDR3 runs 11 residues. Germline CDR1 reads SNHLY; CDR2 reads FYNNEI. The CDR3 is CASSAIELQYF. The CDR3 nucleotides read TGTGCCAGCAGTGCTATCGAACTGCAGTACTTC.

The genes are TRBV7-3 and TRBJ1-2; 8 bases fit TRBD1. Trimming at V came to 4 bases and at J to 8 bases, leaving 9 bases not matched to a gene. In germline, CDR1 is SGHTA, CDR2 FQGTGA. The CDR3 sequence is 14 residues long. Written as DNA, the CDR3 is TGTGCCAGCAGCTCGGGACAGGCACAAGGGGGCTACACCTTC. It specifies CASSSGQAQGGYTF.

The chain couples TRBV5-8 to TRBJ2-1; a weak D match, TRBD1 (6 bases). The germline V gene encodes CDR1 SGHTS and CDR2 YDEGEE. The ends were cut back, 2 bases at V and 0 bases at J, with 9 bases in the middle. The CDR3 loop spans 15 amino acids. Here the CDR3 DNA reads TGTGCCAGCAGCTTTACAGGGAGCTCCTACAATGAGCAGTTCTTC. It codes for CASSFTGSSYNEQFF.

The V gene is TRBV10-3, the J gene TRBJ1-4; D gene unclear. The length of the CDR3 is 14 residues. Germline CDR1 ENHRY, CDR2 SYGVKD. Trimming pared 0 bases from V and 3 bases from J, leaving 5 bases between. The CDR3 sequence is CAISESFANEKLFF. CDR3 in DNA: TGTGCCATCAGTGAGTCTTTCGCTAATGAAAAACTGTTTTTT.

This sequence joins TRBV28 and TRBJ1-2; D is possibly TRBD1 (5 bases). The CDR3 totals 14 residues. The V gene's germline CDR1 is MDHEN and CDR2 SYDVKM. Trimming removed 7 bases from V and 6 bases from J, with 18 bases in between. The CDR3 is CASKIGGRDNGYTF. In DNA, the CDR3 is TGTGCCAGCAAAATTGGCGGCAGGGATAATGGCTACACCTTC.

This CDR3 is CASSSPGFAEEPGNTIYF. CDR3 sequence (DNA): TGTGCCAGCAGTTCCCCCGGGTTTGCAGAGGAACCTGGAAACACCATATATTTT. The chain employs TRBV28 and TRBJ1-3; D not certain. Trimming left V 4 bases short and J 2 bases short, with 21 bases between. This CDR3 has 18 residues. Germline CDR1 reads MDHEN; CDR2 reads SYDVKM.

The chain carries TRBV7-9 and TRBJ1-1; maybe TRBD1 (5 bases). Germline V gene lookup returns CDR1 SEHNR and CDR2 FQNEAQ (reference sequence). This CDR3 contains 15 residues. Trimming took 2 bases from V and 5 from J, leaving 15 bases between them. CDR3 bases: TGTGCCAGCAGCTTACCGGGGCTGAGGAGGACTGAAGCTTTCTTT. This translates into CASSLPGLRRTEAFF.

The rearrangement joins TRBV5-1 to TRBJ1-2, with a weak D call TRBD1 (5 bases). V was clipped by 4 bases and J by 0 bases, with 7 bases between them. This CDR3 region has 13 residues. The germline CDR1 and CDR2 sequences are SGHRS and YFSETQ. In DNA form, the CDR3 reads TGCGCCAGCAGCCCGGACACTAACTATGGCTACACCTTC. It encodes CASSPDTNYGYTF.

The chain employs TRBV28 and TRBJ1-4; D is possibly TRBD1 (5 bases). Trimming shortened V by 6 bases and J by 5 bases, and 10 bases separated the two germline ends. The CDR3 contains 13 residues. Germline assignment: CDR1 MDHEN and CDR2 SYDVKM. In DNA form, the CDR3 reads TGTGCCAGCAGCACGACAGAAAATGAAAAACTGTTTTTT. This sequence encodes CASSTTENEKLFF.